This TCR beta chain originates from a study of shared clonotypes between healthy human individuals (dated by TCRdb to 2019 to 2021). With regard to the full study: The cohort included three men and two women between 18 and 49 years of age. For each donor, three plates each were used for CD4 naive and CD4 memory, two plates were used for CD8 naive, and one plate was used for CD8 memory. Blood TCR repertoires of about 5 healthy adults were deeply sequenced to estimate repertoire size and the extent of clonotype sharing between individuals. Libraries were prepared and TCR repertoires were sequenced by different laboratories using diverse techniques, in order to increase sequencing depth and limit assay-specific biases. Between about 0.8 and 9.5 billion PBMCs per donor were obtained by leukapheresis. What the work shows at the level of the full study, not this receptor alone: Naive subsets generally had larger estimated clonotype richness than memory subsets did. Across several donors, about 5.2% of naive CD4, approximately 3.5% of naive CD8, 2.3% of memory CD4, and under 0.45% of memory CD8 clonotypes were shared. Compared with non-shared clonotypes, the clonotypes found in all four sorted-subset donors had higher generation probabilities. Rarefaction of sorted-subset datasets indicated incomplete sequencing despite the large sequencing depth. The small number of donors limited the genetic and exposure-history diversity represented. Sampling was restricted to blood, and TCR repertoires in tissues likely differ from the TCR repertoires found in blood. Pairwise subsampling led to the expectation that sequencing depth would affect the degree of clonotype sharing among donors.

The donors were healthy, HIV-negative adults with no recently reported acute infections or vaccinations. Only Caucasian adults living in Nashville, Tennessee, USA were represented among the donors. CD8 memory samples combined magnetically selected CD45RO+ cells with CCR7-negative CD45RA+ effector memory (TemRA) cells. Blood was collected by leukapheresis, and PBMCs were isolated by Ficoll-Histopaque density gradient centrifugation and then cryopreserved in liquid nitrogen vapor phase. Analytical flow cytometry was used to check the purity and quantity of every magnetically sorted T cell population. Genomic DNA was isolated from every sorted fraction and measured by UV absorbance on a Nanodrop 2000c. From the cysteine up to the phenylalanine, the CDR3 has a length of 16 residues. Only the CDR3 DNA is retained, 48 bases long and in frame from the first base. For CDR1 and CDR2, the germline V gene lists SGHDN and FVKESK. V loses 5 bases of germline sequence and J loses 0 bases, and the interval between the two ends is 14 bases.

As to this clone: Its antigen remains undetermined. No much larger clone is present one base from it, and per-base qualities are unavailable.

TCR CDR3 regions were amplified from genomic DNA by multiplex PCR using the deep immunoSEQ assay. Genomic DNA extracted from each cell subset was distributed evenly over all wells of several immunoSEQ 96-well plates, and each plate served as one replicate. Each replicate PCR for sorted subsets received 200 ng genomic DNA, equal to tens of thousands of T cell genomes. The purified libraries were quantified using a Qubit 3.0 fluorometer, sized with a Bioanalyzer 2100, and then quantified again using the KAPA Library Quantification kit. Every immunoSEQ 96-well plate was sequenced on a dedicated single-read 150-cycle Illumina NextSeq 550 flow cell. The original pipeline was this. The immunoSEQ output contained only junctional sequences without quality scores, so filtering could not match that applied to full-length reads. To assign V/J genes and CDR3, sequences were annotated using PyIR, a Python wrapper for IgBLAST v1.9, with IMGT germline references. Any read was removed if the V/J assignment was weak (E-value above 1e-6), the CDR3 was missing, or the read contained stop codons, out-of-frame junctions, or ambiguous translated residues. V3J clonotypes were defined as sequences sharing an identical inferred V gene, J gene, and CDR3 amino acid sequence. Percentage overlap between repertoires was calculated by dividing the number of shared unique clonotypes by the size of the smaller repertoire. Three approaches were used to assess repertoire richness: RTK rarefaction, the Chao1 estimator, and Recon v2.1 estimates of unobserved clonotypes. For all TCRbeta clonotypes obtained by the gDNA method from a few donors, generation probabilities were computed with OLGA. This is the immuneACCESS table as TCRdb keeps it, with only in-frame sequences that have V and J called. A part of the clones is gone; compared with another copy, unresolved V genes explain less than half, and the rest is unexplained. The V and J calls and clone size come from that table; D and trimming were worked out from the DNA. This sample is represented by 550,000 to 800,000 clones; 80% to 95% of them were singletons. The top ten clonotypes cover approximately 35% of the sample.

The TCR was taken from a man aged 18 to 30 in good health. Some clones in this sample may be carry-over from other donors' samples. The sequencing input was memory CD8+ T cells from PBMCs. According to the study, the label for this sample's cell subset or site signals: CD45RO+ cells pooled with CCR7-negative TemRA cells. The chain links TRBV14 with TRBJ2-4, with the identity of the D gene unclear. In nucleotides, the sequence is TGTGCCAGCAGCTCACCAATTCGCCTAGCCAAAAACATTCAGTACTTC. This codes for CASSSPIRLAKNIQYF.